This TCR beta chain appears in the sequencing data of a study of technical replicates of blood from a handful of donors. Sequencing used immunoSEQ multiplex PCR; TCRdb keeps in-frame clones, though not all of them. This sample yields some 76,000 clones, of which roughly 98% are seen a single time; approximately 0.2% belongs to the top ten. The CDR3 extends over 16 amino acids. The trim removed 0 bases at V and 5 bases at J, leaving 9 bases unmatched. Germline lookup yields CDR1 ENHRY and CDR2 SYGVKD. This sequence joins TRBV10-3 and TRBJ2-7, with TRBD1 matching 8 bases. The TCR comes from a human donor in good health. Source material: T cells isolated from PBMCs. The CDR3 bases are TGTGCCATCAGTGAGTCCGTCGACAGGGGAAGTAACGAGCAGTACTTC. Translating it yields CAISESVDRGSNEQYF.